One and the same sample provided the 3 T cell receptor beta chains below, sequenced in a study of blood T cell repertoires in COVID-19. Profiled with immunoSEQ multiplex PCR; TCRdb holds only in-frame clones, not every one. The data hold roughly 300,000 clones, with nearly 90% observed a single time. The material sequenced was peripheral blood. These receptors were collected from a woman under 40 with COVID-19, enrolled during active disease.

The CDR3 spells CASSLGAGGKTQYF. DNA for the CDR3: TGTGCCAGCAGCCTTGGGGCAGGAGGGAAGACCCAGTACTTC. The chain carries TRBV27 and TRBJ2-5; D might be TRBD2 (6 bases). This CDR3 region has 14 residues. The germline V gene encodes CDR1 MNHEY and CDR2 SMNVEV (reference sequence). Trimming cost V 6 bases and J 6 bases, with 17 bases left between them.

The CDR3 nucleotides are TGTGCCAGCCGGACTTTGCGGGGGAAAGAGACCCAGTACTTC. Its translation is CASRTLRGKETQYF. The J gene is TRBJ2-5, the V gene TRBV6-5, with 7 nucleotides matching TRBD2. V shed 8 bases, J shed 3 bases, and the junction held 9 bases outside the gene matches. The CDR3 runs 14 residues. Germline CDR1 reads MNHEY; CDR2 reads SVGAGI.

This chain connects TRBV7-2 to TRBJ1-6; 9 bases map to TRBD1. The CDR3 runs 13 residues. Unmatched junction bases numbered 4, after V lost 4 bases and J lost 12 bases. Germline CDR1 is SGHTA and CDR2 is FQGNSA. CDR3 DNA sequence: TGTGCCAGCAGCTCCGGGACAGGGTTACCCCTCCACTTT. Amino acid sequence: CASSSGTGLPLHF.